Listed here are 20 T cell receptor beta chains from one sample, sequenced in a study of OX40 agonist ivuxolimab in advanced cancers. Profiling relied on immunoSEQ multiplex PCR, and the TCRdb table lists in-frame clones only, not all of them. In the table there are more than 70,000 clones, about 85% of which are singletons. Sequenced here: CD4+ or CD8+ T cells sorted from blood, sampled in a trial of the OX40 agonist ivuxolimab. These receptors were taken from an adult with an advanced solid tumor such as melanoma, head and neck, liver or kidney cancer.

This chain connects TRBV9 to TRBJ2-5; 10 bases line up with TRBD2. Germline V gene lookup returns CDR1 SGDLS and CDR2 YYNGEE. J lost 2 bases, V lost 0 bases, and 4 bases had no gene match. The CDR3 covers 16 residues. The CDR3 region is CASSVGSSGGQETQYF. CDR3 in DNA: TGTGCCAGCAGCGTAGGGAGTAGCGGGGGGCAAGAGACCCAGTACTTC.

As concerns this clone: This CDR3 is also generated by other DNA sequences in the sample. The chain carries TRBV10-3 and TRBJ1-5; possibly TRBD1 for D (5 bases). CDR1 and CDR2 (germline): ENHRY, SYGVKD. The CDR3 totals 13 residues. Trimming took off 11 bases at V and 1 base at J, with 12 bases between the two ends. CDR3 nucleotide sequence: TGTGCCGTCGGGACCGACAGCAATCAGCCCCAGCATTTT. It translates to CAVGTDSNQPQHF.

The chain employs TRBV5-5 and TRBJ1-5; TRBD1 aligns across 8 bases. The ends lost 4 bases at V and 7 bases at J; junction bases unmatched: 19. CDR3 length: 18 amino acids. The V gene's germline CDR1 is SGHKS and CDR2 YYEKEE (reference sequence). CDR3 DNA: TGTGCCAGCAGCCCGAGAGGGACAGGTGGGGGTATTAGCCAGCCCCAGCATTTT. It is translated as CASSPRGTGGGISQPQHF.

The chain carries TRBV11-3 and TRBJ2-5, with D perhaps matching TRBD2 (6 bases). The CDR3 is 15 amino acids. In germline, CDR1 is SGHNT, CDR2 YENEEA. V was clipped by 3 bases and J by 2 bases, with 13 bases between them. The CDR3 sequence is CASSLGAGPQETQYF. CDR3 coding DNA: TGTGCCAGCAGCTTGGGTGCGGGGCCGCAAGAGACCCAGTACTTC.

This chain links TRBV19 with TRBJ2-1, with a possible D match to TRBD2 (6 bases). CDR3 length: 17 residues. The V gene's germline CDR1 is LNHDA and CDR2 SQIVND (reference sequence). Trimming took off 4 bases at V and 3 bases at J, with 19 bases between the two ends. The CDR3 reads CASSKSGRGSNYNEQFF. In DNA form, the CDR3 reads TGTGCCAGTAGTAAGAGCGGGCGAGGGTCCAACTACAATGAGCAGTTCTTC.

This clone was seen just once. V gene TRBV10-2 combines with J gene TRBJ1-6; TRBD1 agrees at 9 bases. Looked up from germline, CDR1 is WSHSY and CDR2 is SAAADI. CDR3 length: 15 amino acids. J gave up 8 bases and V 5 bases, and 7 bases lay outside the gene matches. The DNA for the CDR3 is TGCGCCAGCAGTTTAAGCCGGGACAGGGATTCACCCCTCCACTTT. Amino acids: CASSLSRDRDSPLHF.

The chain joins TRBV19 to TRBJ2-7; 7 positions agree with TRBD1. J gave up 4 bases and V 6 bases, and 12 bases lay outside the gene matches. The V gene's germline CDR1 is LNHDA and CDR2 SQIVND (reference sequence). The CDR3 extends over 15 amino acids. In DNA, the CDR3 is TGTGCCAGTAGCCCACCGGGACAGCAGGGGTACGAGCAGTACTTC. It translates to CASSPPGQQGYEQYF. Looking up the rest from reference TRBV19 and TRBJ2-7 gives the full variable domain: DGGITQSPKYLFRKEGQNVTLSCEQNLNHDAMYWYRQDPGQGLRLIYYSQIVNDFQKGDIAEGYSVSREKKESFPLTVTSAQKNPTAFYLCASSPPGQQGYEQYFGPGTRLTVT.

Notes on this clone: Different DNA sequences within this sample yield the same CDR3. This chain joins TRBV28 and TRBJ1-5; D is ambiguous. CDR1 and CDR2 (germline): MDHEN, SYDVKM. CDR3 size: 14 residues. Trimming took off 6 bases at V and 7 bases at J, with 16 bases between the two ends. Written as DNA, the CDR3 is TGTGCCAGCAGCCGCGGGTGGGGTAACCAGCCCCAGCATTTT. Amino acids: CASSRGWGNQPQHF.

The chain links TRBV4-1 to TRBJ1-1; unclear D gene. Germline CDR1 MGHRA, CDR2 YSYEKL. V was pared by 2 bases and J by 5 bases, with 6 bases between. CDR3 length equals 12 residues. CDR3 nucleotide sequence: TGCGCCAGCAGCCAAACGGGGACTGAAGCTTTCTTT. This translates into CASSQTGTEAFF.

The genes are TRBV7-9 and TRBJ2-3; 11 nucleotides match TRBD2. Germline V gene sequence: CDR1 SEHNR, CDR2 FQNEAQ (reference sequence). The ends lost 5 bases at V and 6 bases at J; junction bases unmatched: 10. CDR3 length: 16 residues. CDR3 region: CASSRAPSGGPDTQYF. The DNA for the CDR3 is TGTGCCAGCAGCCGGGCCCCTAGCGGGGGGCCGGATACGCAGTATTTT.

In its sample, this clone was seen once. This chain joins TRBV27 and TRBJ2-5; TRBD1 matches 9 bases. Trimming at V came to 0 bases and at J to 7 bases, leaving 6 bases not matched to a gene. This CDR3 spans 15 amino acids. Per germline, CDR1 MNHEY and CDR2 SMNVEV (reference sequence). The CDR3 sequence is CASSLSTQGAGTQYF. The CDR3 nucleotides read TGTGCCAGCAGTTTATCGACACAGGGGGCGGGGACCCAGTACTTC.

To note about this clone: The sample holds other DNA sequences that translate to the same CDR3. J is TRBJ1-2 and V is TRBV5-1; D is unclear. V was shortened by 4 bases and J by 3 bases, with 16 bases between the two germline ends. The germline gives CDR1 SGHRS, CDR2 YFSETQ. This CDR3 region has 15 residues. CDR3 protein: CASSPGSGGYYGYTF. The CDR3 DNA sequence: TGCGCCAGCAGCCCTGGTTCGGGCGGTTACTATGGCTACACCTTC.

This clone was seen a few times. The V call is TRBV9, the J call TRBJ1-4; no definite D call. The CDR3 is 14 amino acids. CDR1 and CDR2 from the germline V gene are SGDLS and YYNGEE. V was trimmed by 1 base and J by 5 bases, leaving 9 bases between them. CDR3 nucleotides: TGTGCCAGCAGCGTATCGGTGATGAATGAAAAACTGTTTTTT. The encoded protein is CASSVSVMNEKLFF.

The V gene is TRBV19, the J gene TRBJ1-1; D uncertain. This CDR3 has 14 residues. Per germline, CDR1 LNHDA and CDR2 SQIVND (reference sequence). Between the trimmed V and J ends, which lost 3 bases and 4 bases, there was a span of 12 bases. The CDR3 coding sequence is TGTGCCAGTAGTATGGGTCTGTTTCTCACTGAAGCTTTCTTT. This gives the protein CASSMGLFLTEAFF.

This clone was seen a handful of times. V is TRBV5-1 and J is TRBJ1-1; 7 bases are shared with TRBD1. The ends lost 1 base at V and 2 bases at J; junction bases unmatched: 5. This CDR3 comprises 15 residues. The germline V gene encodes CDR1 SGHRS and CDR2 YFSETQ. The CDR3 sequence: CASSLLGTDNTEAFF. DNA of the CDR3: TGCGCCAGCAGCTTGTTAGGGACAGACAACACTGAAGCTTTCTTT.

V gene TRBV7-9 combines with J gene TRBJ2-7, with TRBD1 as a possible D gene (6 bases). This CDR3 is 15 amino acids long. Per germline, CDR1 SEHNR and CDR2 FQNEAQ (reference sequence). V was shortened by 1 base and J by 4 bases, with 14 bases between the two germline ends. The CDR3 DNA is TGTGCCAGCAGCTTAGGATTTGGACAGAAATACGAGCAGTACTTC. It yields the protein CASSLGFGQKYEQYF. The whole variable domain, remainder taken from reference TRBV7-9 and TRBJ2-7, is DTGVSQNPRHKITKRGQNVTFRCDPISEHNRLYWYRQTLGQGPEFLTYFQNEAQLEKSRLLSDRFSAERPKGSFSTLEIQRTEQGDSAMYLCASSLGFGQKYEQYFGPGTRLTVT.

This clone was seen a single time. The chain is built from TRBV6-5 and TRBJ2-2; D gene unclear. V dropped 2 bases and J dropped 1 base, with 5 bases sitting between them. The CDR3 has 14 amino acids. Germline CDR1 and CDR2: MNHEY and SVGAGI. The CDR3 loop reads CASSYARNTGELFF. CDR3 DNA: TGTGCCAGCAGTTACGCACGGAACACCGGGGAGCTGTTTTTT.

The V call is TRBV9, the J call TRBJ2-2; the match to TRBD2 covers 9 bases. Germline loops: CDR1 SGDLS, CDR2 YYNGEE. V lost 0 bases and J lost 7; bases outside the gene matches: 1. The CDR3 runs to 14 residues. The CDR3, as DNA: TGTGCCAGCAGCGTAGCTAGCGGGATCGGGGAGCTGTTTTTT. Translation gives CASSVASGIGELFF.

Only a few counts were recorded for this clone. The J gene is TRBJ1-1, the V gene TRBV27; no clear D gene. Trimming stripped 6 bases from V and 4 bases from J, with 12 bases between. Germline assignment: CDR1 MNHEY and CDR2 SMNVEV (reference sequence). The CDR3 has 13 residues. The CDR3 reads CASRTPKGTEAFF. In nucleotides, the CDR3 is TGTGCCAGCAGAACCCCGAAGGGCACTGAAGCTTTCTTT.

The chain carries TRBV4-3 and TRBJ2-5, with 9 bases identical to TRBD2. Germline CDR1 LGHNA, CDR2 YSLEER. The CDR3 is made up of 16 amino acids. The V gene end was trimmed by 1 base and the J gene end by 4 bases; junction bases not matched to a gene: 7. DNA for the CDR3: TGCGCCAGCAGCCAAGGTTCTAGCGGGATTGGAGAGACCCAGTACTTC. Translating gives CASSQGSSGIGETQYF.